The table lists the clone carrying this TCR beta chain with a few counts. Its antigen is still unknown. A TCRbeta library incorporating unique molecular identifiers was prepared. TCRdb recomputed calls from the PCR reads with MiXCR, one row per CDR3 protein. The sample gives roughly 300,000 distinct CDR3 sequences, around 10% of which show up once; about a quarter is in the top ten. Germline V lookup: CDR1 KGHSH, CDR2 LQKENI. This CDR3 is 16 amino acids long. Losses at the gene ends were 1 base for V and 3 bases for J; bases not matched to a gene: 3. The sample originates from a study of T-cell reconstitution after alpha-beta-depleted transplantation in children. Study outcomes and limitations: At around two months after transplant, the alpha-beta T cells were reportedly derived from several hundred expanded clones that came from non-depleted graft cells. Surviving recipient T cells and thymic progenitors underlay high day-60 TCRbeta diversity in some patients. T-cell counts and diversity at one year post-transplant came mainly from newly produced T cells.

The sequence was collected from a male patient between 2 and 10 years old who had a stem cell transplant for chronic granulomatous disease, so the T cells may come from the graft donor. The sample here was peripheral blood, taken 180 days after TCRalphabeta/CD19-depleted stem cell transplant. The chain employs TRBV18 and TRBJ2-7, with 13 bases matching TRBD2. CDR3 nucleotides: TGTGCCAGCTCACCACTTGGGACTAGCGGGGTCTACGAGCAGTACTTC. Protein product: CASSPLGTSGVYEQYF.